These T cell receptor beta chains were read from a single sample in a study of T cells in localized non-small cell lung cancer. The protocol was immunoSEQ multiplex PCR, while the TCRdb copy is restricted to in-frame clones and leaves out a portion. Of 25,000 to 30,000 clones listed, approximately 90% are singletons. Material: peripheral blood, obtained before any cancer treatment. Receptors originate from a woman between 18 and 55 years old with stage I lung adenocarcinoma. CDR3s include the opening cysteine and the closing phenylalanine or tryptophan. D genes are given only for firm matches. Rows give clone size only sometimes, using once, few, many, or a class for an expanded clone.

TRBJ1-4	TRBV5-6	16	-	once	TGTGCCAGCAGCTTGATTGGGGAGGGGGCTAATGAAAAACTGTTTTTT	CASSLIGEGANEKLFF
TRBJ2-1	TRBV6-5	15	TRBD2	-	TGTGCCAGCAGTCCCCCCCTAGCGGGAGGAGGTGAGCAGTTCTTC	CASSPPLAGGGEQFF
TRBJ1-1	TRBV9	15	-	-	TGTGCCAGCAGCGTAGAGGCAACAGCCAACACTGAAGCTTTCTTT	CASSVEATANTEAFF
TRBJ2-7	TRBV5-1	13	-	-	TGCGCCAGCAGACTAGACAATCCCTACGAGCAGTACTTC	CASRLDNPYEQYF
TRBJ1-4	TRBV9	15	-	-	TGTGCCAGCAGCGCCCAGGAGGGATCGAATGAAAAACTGTTTTTT	CASSAQEGSNEKLFF
TRBJ1-5	TRBV5-1	15	-	medium-sized	TGCGCCAGCAGCTTGCGGGGCGGTAGCAATCAGCCCCAGCATTTT	CASSLRGGSNQPQHF
TRBJ2-3	TRBV6-1	15	-	few	TGTGCCAGCAGTGCGTATCAAGGGGCCACAGATACGCAGTATTTT	CASSAYQGATDTQYF
TRBJ2-2	TRBV30	14	-	-	TGTGCCTGGACCCTTATAAAGAACACCGGGGAGCTGTTTTTT	CAWTLIKNTGELFF
TRBJ2-1	TRBV7-6	14	TRBD2	-	TGTGCCAGCAGCTTAGACTCCAGCGGGAAAGAGCAGTTCTTC	CASSLDSSGKEQFF
TRBJ1-2	TRBV4-1	14	-	-	TGCGCCAGCAGCCCGCCCATCGCGGGGGGGGCGCCCCACTTC	CASSPPIAGGAPHF
TRBJ1-4	TRBV5-1	15	-	few	TGCGCCAGTAAACAGGGCCCTGCAACTAATGAAAAACTGTTTTTT	CASKQGPATNEKLFF
TRBJ1-2	TRBV21-1	15	-	-	TGTGCCAGCAGCGCACAAGACACCCTAATCTATGGCTACACCTTC	CASSAQDTLIYGYTF
TRBJ1-1	TRBV19	15	TRBD1	-	TGTGCCAGTAATATCCCCGACAGGGGGAACACTGAAGCTTTCTTT	CASNIPDRGNTEAFF
TRBJ2-7	TRBV5-1	15	TRBD1	-	TGCGCCAGCAGCTTGGGAAACGACAGGGCTTACGAGCAGTACTTC	CASSLGNDRAYEQYF
TRBJ2-7	TRBV12-2	19	-	-	TGTGCAAGTCGCTTAGAGGTTACGGGGGGCGCCGGTGCAACCTACGAGCAGTACTTC	CASRLEVTGGAGATYEQYF
TRBJ1-3	TRBV9	15	-	once	TGTGCCAGCAGCGTAGGGGGGGTAGCTGGAAACACCATATATTTT	CASSVGGVAGNTIYF
TRBJ2-2	TRBV18	16	-	-	TGTGCCAGCTCTAAATTGGCGGTGTCGAACACCGGGGAGCTGTTTTTT	CASSKLAVSNTGELFF
TRBJ2-1	TRBV7-9	15	-	-	TGTGCCAGCAGCCCTGACCCGCTCGGGTACAATGAGCAGTTCTTC	CASSPDPLGYNEQFF
TRBJ1-5	TRBV2	15	-	-	TGTGCCAGCAGTGATAGGGCAGGGCTGAATCAGCCCCAGCATTTT	CASSDRAGLNQPQHF
TRBJ2-2	TRBV7-8	15	-	-	TGTGCCAGCAGCCTCAAACCGGGACACACCGGGGAGCTGTTTTTT	CASSLKPGHTGELFF
TRBJ2-1	TRBV30	15	TRBD1	-	TGTGCCTGGAGTGTAGGGTATGGACAGGGGAATGAGCAGTTCTTC	CAWSVGYGQGNEQFF
TRBJ1-5	TRBV2	14	-	-	TGTGCCAGCAAACGGGGCTATAGCAATCAGCCCCAGCATTTT	CASKRGYSNQPQHF
TRBJ2-3	TRBV7-9	17	TRBD2	-	TGTGCCAGCAGCTTAGGGGCAGCGGGAGCTCGCACAGATACGCAGTATTTT	CASSLGAAGARTDTQYF
TRBJ1-1	TRBV28	15	-	-	TGTGCCAGCACCCCTAGCGGAGGATCGAACACTGAAGCTTTCTTT	CASTPSGGSNTEAFF
TRBJ2-1	TRBV29-1	12	-	-	TGCAGCGTTGCCCCCGGAGACAATGAGCAGTTCTTC	CSVAPGDNEQFF
TRBJ1-5	TRBV19	16	-	-	TGTGCCAGTAAGGTAGGAGAAAACACTAGCAATCAGCCCCAGCATTTT	CASKVGENTSNQPQHF
TRBJ1-1	TRBV7-9	17	TRBD1	-	TGTGCCAGCAGCTTAGGAGGGGGCGGAGTCCCTAACACTGAAGCTTTCTTT	CASSLGGGGVPNTEAFF
TRBJ1-2	TRBV15	17	-	once	TGTGCCACCAGCAGATACCAGCAGTCGGGCTGGGACTATGGCTACACCTTC	CATSRYQQSGWDYGYTF
TRBJ1-1	TRBV6-1	14	-	-	TGTGCCAGCAGTCGGGACGCAGGGAACACTGAAGCTTTCTTT	CASSRDAGNTEAFF
TRBJ2-3	TRBV19	14	TRBD2	-	TGTGCCAGTAGTTCGGGGGAGGGCGCTGATACGCAGTATTTT	CASSSGEGADTQYF
TRBJ1-2	TRBV6-5	13	TRBD1	-	TGTGCCAGCAGTTACCCGGGACAGGGCGGCTACACCTTC	CASSYPGQGGYTF
TRBJ2-5	TRBV11-2	12	-	-	TGTGCCAGCAGCGAGGGGTGGGAGACCCAGTACTTC	CASSEGWETQYF
TRBJ2-7	TRBV6-6	15	-	-	TGTGCCAGCAGTTACTCCTTCTTAAACACCTACGAGCAGTACTTC	CASSYSFLNTYEQYF
TRBJ2-5	TRBV7-8	15	TRBD1	-	TGTGCCAGCAGCCCAGTTCTGACAGGGTTAGAGACCCAGTACTTC	CASSPVLTGLETQYF
TRBJ2-5	TRBV4-3	17	TRBD2	-	TGCGCCAGCAGCCAAGATGGGCCTAGCGGGAGGAAGGAGACCCAGTACTTC	CASSQDGPSGRKETQYF
TRBJ1-1	TRBV5-1	14	-	-	TGCGCCAGCAGCTTGTATGAGGGGCACACTGAAGCTTTCTTT	CASSLYEGHTEAFF
TRBJ1-2	TRBV7-9	14	TRBD1	-	TGTGCCAGCAGCCAGTACAGGGGCGCAGGTGGCTACACCTTC	CASSQYRGAGGYTF
TRBJ1-1	TRBV7-9	13	-	-	TGTGCCAGCAGCTTAGGCACGAACACTGAAGCTTTCTTT	CASSLGTNTEAFF
TRBJ1-5	TRBV27	15	-	once	TGTGCCAGCAGTTTAAGGGTCCCGAGCAATCAGCCCCAGCATTTT	CASSLRVPSNQPQHF
TRBJ1-1	TRBV28	14	-	-	TGTGCCAGCAGTTTAACCCGGGGTTACACTGAAGCTTTCTTT	CASSLTRGYTEAFF
TRBJ2-1	TRBV6-5	14	TRBD1	-	TGTGCCAGCATTACGGGACAGGGAAGTAATGAGCAGTTCTTC	CASITGQGSNEQFF
TRBJ2-1	TRBV11-3	12	-	-	TGTGCCAGCAGCTTAGTCCGCGATGAGCAGTTCTTC	CASSLVRDEQFF
TRBJ2-1	TRBV6-1	15	-	once	TGTGCCAGCAGTAGGGCGACAGGACCTTACAATGAGCAGTTCTTC	CASSRATGPYNEQFF
TRBJ2-5	TRBV7-3	14	-	-	TGTGCCAGCAGCCCCGGTAACGTGGGAGAGACCCAGTACTTC	CASSPGNVGETQYF